This record covers a single T cell receptor (beta chain). Its specific antigen is unknown. No much larger clone exists at a distance of one base, and base qualities are not known. The germline V gene supplies CDR1 SGHVS and CDR2 FQNEAQ. Trimmed from V: 5 bases; trimmed from J: 0 bases; junction bases lacking a gene match: 7. Including the terminal cysteine and phenylalanine, the CDR3 comprises 17 residues. Just CDR3 DNA is preserved here, 51 bases in frame from base 1. Whole blood was collected in K2EDTA tubes by collaborating institutions according to the institutions' own protocols. Collaborator samples were shipped for TCRbeta analysis as frozen whole blood, isolated PBMCs, or DNA extracted from either sample type. The immunoSEQ Assay, a bias-controlled multiplex PCR, was used to amplify TCRbeta CDR3 regions from genomic DNA. As for the original processing: The number of nucleated cells in each sample was estimated by amplification of reference gene primers within the assay. To quantify the absolute abundance of each unique TCRbeta CDR3 rearrangement, sequence reads were collapsed and filtered. For each sample, productive Simpson clonality was calculated by taking the square root of Simpson's diversity index across productive rearrangements. TCRdb mirrors the immuneACCESS table, restricted to in-frame sequences. Some clones are absent from its copies; in checked studies, under half trace to an unresolved V gene, and the reason for the others is unknown. That table supplies the V and J calls and clone size; D and trimming were determined from the DNA. Present in this sample are around 100,000 clones, approximately 84% of which were seen just once. Less than 8.5% of the sample is held by the ten biggest clonotypes.

This entry comes from a study of blood T cell repertoires in COVID-19 (dated by TCRdb to the early 2020s). Context from the whole study: The collaborator samples originated in the United States, Italy and Spain and spanned the acute and convalescent phases of COVID-19. The prospective study material was composed of cDNA or gDNA derived from T cells, B-cell-depleted T cells, or PBMCs. Subjects who had been exposed to COVID-19, were actively infected with it, or had recovered from it provided the deeply sampled blood TCRbeta repertoires that made up the dataset. A freely available public database, intended as a resource for researchers studying the immune response to SARS-CoV-2, is where the repertoires were released. The samples were drawn from the first 160 participants of the ongoing ImmuneRACE study and from 950 to 1,500 subjects provided by 6 global collaborators. Nearly every sample came with metadata listing a de-identified subject ID, COVID-19 status, age in years and sex. Where available, HLA class I and class II types were obtained from metadata supplied by the sample provider rather than from assay-based typing. General study outcomes and caveats: How much clinical and demographic metadata was included differed by source and by participant, and the metadata was provided uncurated.

Sequences were obtained from peripheral blood. This receptor was identified in a man aged 25 to 45 in a cohort sampled during active COVID-19. This receptor chain uses TRBV7-8 and TRBJ2-7; TRBD2 aligns with 13 central bases. At the DNA level, the sequence is TGTGCCAGCAGCCCGCGGACTAGCGGGGGAAGCTCCTACGAGCAGTACTTC. Its translation reads: CASSPRTSGGSSYEQYF.